This TCR beta chain comes out of a study of cytomegalovirus exposure and HLA in healthy donors. As for the study in general: Drawn from HLA-typed donors, roughly 87 million unique TCRs were held in an early data release.

The CDR3 is made up of 15 amino acids. Germline V gives CDR1 MNHEY, CDR2 SVGAGI. After removal of 2 bases from V and 0 bases from J, the junction contained 3 bases not matched to a gene. As concerns this clone: The antigen remains undetermined.

Primers: 60 Vbeta forward and 13 Jbeta reverse. Sequenced by immunoSEQ multiplex PCR; TCRdb stores in-frame clones only, minus some. The repertoire holds about 45,000 clones, with about 78% as singletons. Study-wide results and limits: TCR beta V- and J-gene trimming was later associated with a missense DCLRE1C variant. Further analysis was carried out later, and it showed several of the most significant clusters appearing linked to common viral pathogens. The investigators catalogued 150 to 200 TCR beta chains as cytomegalovirus-associated.

The specimen sequenced was PBMCs. The rearrangement uses TRBV6-5 and TRBJ2-7, with 8 positions matching TRBD2. The TCR originated in a woman aged 30 to 39 in good health and CMV-seronegative. The CDR3: CASSYEAGASYEQYF. The DNA of the CDR3 is TGTGCCAGCAGTTACGAAGCGGGGGCCTCCTACGAGCAGTACTTC.